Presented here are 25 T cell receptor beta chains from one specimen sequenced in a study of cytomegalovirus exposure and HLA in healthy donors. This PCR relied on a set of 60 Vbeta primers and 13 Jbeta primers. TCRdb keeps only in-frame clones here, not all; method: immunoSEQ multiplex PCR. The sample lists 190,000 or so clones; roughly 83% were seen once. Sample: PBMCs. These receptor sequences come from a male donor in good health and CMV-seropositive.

The CDR3 is CASSRSDEQFF. The CDR3, as DNA: TGTGCCAGCAGCCGGTCGGATGAGCAGTTCTTC. This chain links TRBV6-5 with TRBJ2-1; D is undetermined. CDR3 size: 11 residues. V was trimmed by 6 bases and J by 8 bases, leaving 8 bases between them. CDR1 MNHEY and CDR2 SVGAGI come from the germline V gene.

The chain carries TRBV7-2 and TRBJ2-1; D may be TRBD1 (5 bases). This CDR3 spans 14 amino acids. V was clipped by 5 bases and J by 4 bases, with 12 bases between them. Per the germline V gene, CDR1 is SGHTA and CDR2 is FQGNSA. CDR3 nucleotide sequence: TGTGCCAGCAGCCGATATCAGGGATACAATGAGCAGTTCTTC. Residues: CASSRYQGYNEQFF.

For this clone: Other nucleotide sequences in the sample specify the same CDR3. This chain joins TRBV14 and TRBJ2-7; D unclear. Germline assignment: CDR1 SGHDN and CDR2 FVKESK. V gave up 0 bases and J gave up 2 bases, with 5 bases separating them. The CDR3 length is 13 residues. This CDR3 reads CASSQDTAYEQYF. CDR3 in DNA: TGTGCCAGCAGCCAAGACACAGCCTACGAGCAGTACTTC.

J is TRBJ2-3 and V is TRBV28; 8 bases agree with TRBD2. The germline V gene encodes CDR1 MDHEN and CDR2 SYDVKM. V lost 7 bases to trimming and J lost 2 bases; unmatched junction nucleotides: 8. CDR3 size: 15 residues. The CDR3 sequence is CASTLAGINTDTQYF. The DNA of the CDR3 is TGTGCCAGCACCCTAGCGGGTATAAACACAGATACGCAGTATTTT. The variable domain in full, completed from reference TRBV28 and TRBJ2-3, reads DVKVTQSSRYLVKRTGEKVFLECVQDMDHENMFWYRQDPGLGLRLIYFSYDVKMKEKGDIPEGYSVSREKKERFSLILESASTNQTSMYLCASTLAGINTDTQYFGPGTRLTVL.

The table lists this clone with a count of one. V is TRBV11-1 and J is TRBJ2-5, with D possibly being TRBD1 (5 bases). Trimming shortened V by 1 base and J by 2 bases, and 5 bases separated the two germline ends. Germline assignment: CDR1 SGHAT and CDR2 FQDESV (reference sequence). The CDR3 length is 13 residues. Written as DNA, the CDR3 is TGTGCCAGCAGCTTAGGACAGCAAGAGACCCAGTACTTC. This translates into CASSLGQQETQYF.

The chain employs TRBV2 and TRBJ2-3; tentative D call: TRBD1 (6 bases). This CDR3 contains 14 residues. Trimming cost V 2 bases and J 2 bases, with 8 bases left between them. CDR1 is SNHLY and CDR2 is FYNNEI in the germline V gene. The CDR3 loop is CASSERDTTDTQYF. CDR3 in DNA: TGTGCCAGCAGTGAAAGGGACACCACAGATACGCAGTATTTT.

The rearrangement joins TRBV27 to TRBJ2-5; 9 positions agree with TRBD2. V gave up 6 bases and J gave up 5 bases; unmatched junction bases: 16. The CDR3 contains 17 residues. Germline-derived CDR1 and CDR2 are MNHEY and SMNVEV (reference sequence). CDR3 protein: CASSPRLAEVPPETQYF. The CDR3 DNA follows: TGTGCCAGCAGCCCCAGACTAGCGGAGGTCCCTCCGGAGACCCAGTACTTC.

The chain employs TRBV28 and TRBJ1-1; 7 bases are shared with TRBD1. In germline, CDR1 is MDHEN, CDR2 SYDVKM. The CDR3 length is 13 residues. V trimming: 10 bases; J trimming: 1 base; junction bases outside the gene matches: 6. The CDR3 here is CATVTGKNTEAFF. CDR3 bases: TGTGCCACCGTGACAGGGAAGAACACTGAAGCTTTCTTT.

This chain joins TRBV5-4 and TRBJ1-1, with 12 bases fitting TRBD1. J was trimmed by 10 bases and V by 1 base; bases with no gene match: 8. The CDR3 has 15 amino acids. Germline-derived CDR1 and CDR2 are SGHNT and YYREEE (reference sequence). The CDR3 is CASSLPRDRGRGAFF. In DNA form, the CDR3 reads TGTGCCAGCAGCTTGCCCCGGGACAGGGGGCGTGGAGCTTTCTTT.

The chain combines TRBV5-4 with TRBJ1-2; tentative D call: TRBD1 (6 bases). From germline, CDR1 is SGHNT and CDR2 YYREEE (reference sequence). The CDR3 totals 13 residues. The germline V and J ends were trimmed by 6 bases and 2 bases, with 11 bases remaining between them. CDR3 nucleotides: TGTGCCAGCATCCCTCAGGGGAACTATGGCTACACCTTC. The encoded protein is CASIPQGNYGYTF.

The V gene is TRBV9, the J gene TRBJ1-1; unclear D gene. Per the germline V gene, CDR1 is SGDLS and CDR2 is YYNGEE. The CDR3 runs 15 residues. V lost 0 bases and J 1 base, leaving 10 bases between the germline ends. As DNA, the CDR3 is TGTGCCAGCAGCGTAGACGGGTTGCGGAACACTGAAGCTTTCTTT. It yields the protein CASSVDGLRNTEAFF.

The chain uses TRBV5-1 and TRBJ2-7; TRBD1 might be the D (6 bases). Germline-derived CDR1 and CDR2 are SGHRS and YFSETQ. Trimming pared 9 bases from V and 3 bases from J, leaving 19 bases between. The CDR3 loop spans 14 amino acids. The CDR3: CATTSGGSNYEQYF. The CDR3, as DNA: TGCGCCACCACGAGTGGGGGCAGCAACTACGAGCAGTACTTC.

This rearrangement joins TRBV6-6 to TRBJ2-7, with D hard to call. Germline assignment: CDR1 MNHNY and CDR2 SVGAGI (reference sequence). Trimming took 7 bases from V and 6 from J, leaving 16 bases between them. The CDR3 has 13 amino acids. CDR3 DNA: TGTGCCAGCACCCAAAACAATCTCCTCGAGCAGTACTTC. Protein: CASTQNNLLEQYF.

The CDR3 region has the DNA TGTGCCAGCAGCACCCGTAGGAACACTGAAGCTTTCTTT. It specifies CASSTRRNTEAFF. The chain uses TRBV7-6 and TRBJ1-1; no reliable D call. Trimming removed 5 bases from V and 1 base from J, with 8 bases in between. The germline CDR1 and CDR2 sequences are SGHVS and FNYEAQ. CDR3 length: 13 amino acids.

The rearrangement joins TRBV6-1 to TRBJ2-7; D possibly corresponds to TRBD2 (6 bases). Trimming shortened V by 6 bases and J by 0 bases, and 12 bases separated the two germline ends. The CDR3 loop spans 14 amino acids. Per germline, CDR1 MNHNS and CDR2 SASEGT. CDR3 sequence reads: CASSAGFSSYEQYF. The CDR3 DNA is TGTGCCAGCAGCGCGGGGTTTAGCTCCTACGAGCAGTACTTC.

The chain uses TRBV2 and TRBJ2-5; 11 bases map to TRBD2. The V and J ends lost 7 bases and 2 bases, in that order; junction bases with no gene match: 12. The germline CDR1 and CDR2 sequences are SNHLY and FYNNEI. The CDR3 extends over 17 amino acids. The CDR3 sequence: CASTKETSGSRQETQYF. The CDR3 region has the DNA TGTGCCAGCACGAAAGAAACTAGCGGGAGCCGTCAAGAGACCCAGTACTTC.

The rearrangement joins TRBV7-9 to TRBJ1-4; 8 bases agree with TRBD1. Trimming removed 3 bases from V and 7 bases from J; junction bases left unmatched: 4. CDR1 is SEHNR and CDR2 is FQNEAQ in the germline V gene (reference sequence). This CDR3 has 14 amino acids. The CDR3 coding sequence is TGTGCCAGCAGCTTTGCCAGGGGGCTTGAAAAACTGTTTTTT. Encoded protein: CASSFARGLEKLFF.

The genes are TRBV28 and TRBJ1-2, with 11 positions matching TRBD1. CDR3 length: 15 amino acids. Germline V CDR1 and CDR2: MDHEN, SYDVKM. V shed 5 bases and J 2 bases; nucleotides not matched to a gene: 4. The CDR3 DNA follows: TGTGCCAGCAGTCCCCGGGACAGGGGGAACTATGGCTACACCTTC. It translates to CASSPRDRGNYGYTF.

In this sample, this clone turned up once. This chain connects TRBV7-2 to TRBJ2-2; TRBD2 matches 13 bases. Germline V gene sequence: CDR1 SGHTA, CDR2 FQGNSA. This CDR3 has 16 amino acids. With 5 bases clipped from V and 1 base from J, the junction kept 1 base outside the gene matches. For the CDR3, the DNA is TGTGCCAGCAGCCGACTAGCGGGGGGGAACACCGGGGAGCTGTTTTTT. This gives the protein CASSRLAGGNTGELFF.

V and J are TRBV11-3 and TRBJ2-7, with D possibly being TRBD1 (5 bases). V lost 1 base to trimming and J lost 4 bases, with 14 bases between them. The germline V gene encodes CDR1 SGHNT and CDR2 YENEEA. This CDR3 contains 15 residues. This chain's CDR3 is CASSLGNQGRYEQYF. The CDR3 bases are TGTGCCAGCAGCTTAGGCAATCAGGGTCGATACGAGCAGTACTTC.

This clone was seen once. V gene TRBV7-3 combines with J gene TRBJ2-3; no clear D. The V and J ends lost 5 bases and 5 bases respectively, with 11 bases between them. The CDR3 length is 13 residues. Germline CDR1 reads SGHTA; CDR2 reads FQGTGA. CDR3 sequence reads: CASSPRSQDTQYF. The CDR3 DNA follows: TGTGCCAGCAGCCCCCGCTCACAAGATACGCAGTATTTT.

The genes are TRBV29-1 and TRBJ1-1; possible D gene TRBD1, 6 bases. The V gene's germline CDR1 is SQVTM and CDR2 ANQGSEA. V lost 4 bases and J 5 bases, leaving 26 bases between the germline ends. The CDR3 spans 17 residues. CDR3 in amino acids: CSVGRGEIQGDRTEAFF. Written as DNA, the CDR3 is TGCAGCGTTGGAAGGGGAGAAATACAGGGCGATCGGACTGAAGCTTTCTTT.

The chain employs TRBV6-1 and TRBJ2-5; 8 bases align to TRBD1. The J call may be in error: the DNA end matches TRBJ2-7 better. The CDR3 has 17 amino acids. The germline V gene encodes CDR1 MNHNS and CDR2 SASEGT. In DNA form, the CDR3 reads TGTGCCAGCAGTGAAGGTTTACGGTCAGGGGGCTCTTACGAGCAGTACTTC. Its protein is CASSEGLRSGGSYEQYF.

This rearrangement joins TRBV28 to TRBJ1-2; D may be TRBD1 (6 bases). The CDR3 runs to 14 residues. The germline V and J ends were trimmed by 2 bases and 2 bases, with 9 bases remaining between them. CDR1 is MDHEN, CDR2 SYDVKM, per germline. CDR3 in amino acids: CASSLQGRNYGYTF. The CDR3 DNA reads TGTGCCAGCAGTTTACAGGGGCGGAACTATGGCTACACCTTC.

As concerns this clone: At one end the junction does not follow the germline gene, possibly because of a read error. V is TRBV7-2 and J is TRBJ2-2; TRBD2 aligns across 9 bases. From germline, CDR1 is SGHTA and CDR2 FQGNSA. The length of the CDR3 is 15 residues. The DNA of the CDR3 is TGTGCCAGCAGCCTAGCGGGACTCAACACCGGGGAGCTGTTTTTT. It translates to CASSLAGLNTGELFF.